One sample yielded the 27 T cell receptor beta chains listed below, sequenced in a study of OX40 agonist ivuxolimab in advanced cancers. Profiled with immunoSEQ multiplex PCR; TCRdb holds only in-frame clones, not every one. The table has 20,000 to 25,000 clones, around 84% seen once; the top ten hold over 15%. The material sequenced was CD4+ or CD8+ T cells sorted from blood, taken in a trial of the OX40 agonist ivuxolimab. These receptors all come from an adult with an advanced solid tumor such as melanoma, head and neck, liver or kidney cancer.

CDR3: CASSQVDSDNSPLHF. As DNA, the CDR3 is TGCGCCAGCAGCCAAGTGGACAGCGATAATTCACCCCTCCACTTT. The chain joins TRBV4-1 to TRBJ1-6; TRBD1 might be the D (6 bases). V lost 1 base and J lost 5, with 9 bases in between. The CDR3 spans 15 residues. CDR1 and CDR2 from the germline V gene are MGHRA and YSYEKL.

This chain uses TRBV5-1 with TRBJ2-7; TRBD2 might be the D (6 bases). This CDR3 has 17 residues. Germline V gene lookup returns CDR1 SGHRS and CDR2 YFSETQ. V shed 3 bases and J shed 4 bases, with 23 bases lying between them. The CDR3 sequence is CASSSLSGTQRGYEQYF. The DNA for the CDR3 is TGCGCCAGCAGCTCGCTGTCCGGGACTCAAAGAGGGTACGAGCAGTACTTC.

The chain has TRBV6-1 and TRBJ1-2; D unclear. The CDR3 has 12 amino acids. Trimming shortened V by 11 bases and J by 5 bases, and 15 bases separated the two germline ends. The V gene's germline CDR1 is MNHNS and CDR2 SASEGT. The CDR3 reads CAADHQIYGYTF. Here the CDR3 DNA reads TGTGCCGCCGACCATCAGATATATGGCTACACCTTC.

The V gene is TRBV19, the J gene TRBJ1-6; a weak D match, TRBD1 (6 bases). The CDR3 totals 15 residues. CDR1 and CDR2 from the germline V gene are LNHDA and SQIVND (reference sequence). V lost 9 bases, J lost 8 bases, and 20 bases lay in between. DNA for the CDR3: TGTGCCAGCTCCAACCCCAGGGGTCAGTATTCACCCCTCCACTTT. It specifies CASSNPRGQYSPLHF. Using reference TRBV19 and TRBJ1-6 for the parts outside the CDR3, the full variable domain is DGGITQSPKYLFRKEGQNVTLSCEQNLNHDAMYWYRQDPGQGLRLIYYSQIVNDFQKGDIAEGYSVSREKKESFPLTVTSAQKNPTAFYLCASSNPRGQYSPLHFGNGTRLTVT.

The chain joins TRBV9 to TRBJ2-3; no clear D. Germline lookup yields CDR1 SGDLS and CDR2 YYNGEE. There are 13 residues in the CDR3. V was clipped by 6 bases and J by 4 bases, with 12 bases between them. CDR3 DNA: TGTGCCAGCACCCCAGACGGCCCAGATACGCAGTATTTT. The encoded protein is CASTPDGPDTQYF.

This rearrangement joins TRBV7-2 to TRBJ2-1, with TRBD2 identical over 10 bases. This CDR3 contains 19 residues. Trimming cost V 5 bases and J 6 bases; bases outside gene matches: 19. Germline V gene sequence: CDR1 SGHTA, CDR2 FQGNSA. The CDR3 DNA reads TGTGCCAGCAGCGTGGAAGCGGGGGGGCCGGGCATATCGGGCAATGAGCAGTTCTTC. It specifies CASSVEAGGPGISGNEQFF.

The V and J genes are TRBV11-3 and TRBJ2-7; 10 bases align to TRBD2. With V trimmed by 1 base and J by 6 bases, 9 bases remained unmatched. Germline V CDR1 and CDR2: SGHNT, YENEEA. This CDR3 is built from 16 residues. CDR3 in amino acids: CASSLGPSGRVSEQYF. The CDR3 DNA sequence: TGTGCCAGCAGCTTAGGTCCTAGCGGGAGAGTGAGCGAGCAGTACTTC.

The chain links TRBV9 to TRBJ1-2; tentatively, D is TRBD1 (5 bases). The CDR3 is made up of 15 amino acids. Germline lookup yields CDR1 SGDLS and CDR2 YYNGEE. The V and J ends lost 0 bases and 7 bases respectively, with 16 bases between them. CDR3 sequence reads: CASSVDGRVMGGYTF. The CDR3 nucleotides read TGTGCCAGCAGCGTAGACGGCAGGGTAATGGGTGGCTACACCTTC.

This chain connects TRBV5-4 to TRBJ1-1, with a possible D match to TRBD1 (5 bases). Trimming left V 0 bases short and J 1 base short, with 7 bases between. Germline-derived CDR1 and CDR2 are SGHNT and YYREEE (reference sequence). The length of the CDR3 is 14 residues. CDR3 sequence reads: CASSLGRANTEAFF. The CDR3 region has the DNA TGTGCCAGCAGCTTGGGCAGGGCGAACACTGAAGCTTTCTTT.

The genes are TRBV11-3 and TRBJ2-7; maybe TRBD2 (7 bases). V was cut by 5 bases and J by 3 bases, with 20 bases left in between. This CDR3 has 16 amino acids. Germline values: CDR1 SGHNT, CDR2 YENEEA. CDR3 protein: CASSQRTGGLDYEQYF. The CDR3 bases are TGTGCCAGCAGCCAAAGAACGGGGGGCCTCGACTACGAGCAGTACTTC.

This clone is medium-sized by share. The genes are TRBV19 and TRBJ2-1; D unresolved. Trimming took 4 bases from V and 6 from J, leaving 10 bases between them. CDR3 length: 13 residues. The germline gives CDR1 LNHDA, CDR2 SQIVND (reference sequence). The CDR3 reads CASSTAPTNEQFF. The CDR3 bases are TGTGCCAGTAGTACGGCACCTACCAATGAGCAGTTCTTC.

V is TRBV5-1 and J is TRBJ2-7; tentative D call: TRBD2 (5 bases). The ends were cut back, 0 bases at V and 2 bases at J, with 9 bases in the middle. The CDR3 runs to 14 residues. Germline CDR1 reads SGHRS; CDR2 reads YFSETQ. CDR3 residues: CASSLDGGAYEQYF. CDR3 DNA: TGCGCCAGCAGCTTGGACGGAGGAGCCTACGAGCAGTACTTC.

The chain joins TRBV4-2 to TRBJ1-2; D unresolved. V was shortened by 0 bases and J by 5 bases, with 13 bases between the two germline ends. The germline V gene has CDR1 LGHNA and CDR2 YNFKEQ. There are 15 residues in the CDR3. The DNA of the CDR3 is TGTGCCAGCAGCCAAGATGCCACACGACCGTATGGCTACACCTTC. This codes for CASSQDATRPYGYTF.

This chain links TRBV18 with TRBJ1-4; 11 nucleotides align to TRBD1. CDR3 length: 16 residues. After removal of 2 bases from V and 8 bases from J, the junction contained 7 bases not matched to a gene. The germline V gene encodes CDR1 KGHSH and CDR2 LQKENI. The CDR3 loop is CASSPKGTGGIEKLFF. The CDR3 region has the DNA TGTGCCAGCTCACCAAAGGGGACAGGGGGTATCGAAAAACTGTTTTTT.

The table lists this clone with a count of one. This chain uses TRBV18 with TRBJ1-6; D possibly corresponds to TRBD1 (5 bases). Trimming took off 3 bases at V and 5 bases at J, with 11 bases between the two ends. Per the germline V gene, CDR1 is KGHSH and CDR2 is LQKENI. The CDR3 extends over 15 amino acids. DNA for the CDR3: TGTGCCAGCTCACCGGGGAAGGGACATAATTCACCCCTCCACTTT. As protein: CASSPGKGHNSPLHF.

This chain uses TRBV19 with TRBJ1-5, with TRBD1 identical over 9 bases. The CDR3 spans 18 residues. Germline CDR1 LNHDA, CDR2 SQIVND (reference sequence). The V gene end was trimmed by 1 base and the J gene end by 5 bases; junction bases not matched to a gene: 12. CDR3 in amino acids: CASSIGPGTGRVDQPQHF. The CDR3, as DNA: TGTGCCAGTAGTATAGGGCCCGGGACAGGGCGAGTGGATCAGCCCCAGCATTTT.

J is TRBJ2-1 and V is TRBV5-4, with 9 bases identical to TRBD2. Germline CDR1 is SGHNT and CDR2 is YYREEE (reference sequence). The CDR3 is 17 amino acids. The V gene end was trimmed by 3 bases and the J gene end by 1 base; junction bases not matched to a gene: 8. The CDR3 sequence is CASSWQMSGGSYNEQFF. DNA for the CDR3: TGTGCCAGCAGCTGGCAGATGAGCGGGGGGTCCTACAATGAGCAGTTCTTC. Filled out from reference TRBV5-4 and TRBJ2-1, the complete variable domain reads ETGVTQSPTHLIKTRGQQVTLRCSSQSGHNTVSWYQQALGQGPQFIFQYYREEENGRGNFPPRFSGLQFPNYSSELNVNALELDDSALYLCASSWQMSGGSYNEQFFGPGTRLTVL.

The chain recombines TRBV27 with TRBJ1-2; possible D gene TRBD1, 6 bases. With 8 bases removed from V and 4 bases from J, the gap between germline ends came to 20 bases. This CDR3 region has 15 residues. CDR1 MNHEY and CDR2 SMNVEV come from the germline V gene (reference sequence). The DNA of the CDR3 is TGTGCCAGCCGTGGGGGGAACAGGGAAGGCTATGGCTACACCTTC. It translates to CASRGGNREGYGYTF.

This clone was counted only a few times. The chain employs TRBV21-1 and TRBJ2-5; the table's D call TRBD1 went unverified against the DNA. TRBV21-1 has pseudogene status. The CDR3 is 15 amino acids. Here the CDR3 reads CASSPGQGVRETQYF. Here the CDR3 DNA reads TGTGCCAGCAGTCCGGGACAGGGGGTCCGAGAGACCCAGTACTTC.

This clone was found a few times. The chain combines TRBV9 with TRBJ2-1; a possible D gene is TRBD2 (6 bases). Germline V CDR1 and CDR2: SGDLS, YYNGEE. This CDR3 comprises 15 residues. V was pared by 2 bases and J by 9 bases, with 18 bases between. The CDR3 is CASSVSGSKMFEQFF. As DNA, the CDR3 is TGTGCCAGCAGCGTTTCCGGGAGTAAGATGTTTGAGCAGTTCTTC.

The CDR3 protein is CASSPEEFGSEQYF. CDR3 coding DNA: TGTGCCAGCAGCCCCGAAGAATTCGGCTCCGAGCAGTACTTC. The chain recombines TRBV7-3 with TRBJ2-7; D unresolved. V shed 5 bases and J shed 6 bases, with 17 bases lying between them. The length of the CDR3 is 14 residues. Germline V gene data show CDR1 as SGHTA and CDR2 as FQGTGA.

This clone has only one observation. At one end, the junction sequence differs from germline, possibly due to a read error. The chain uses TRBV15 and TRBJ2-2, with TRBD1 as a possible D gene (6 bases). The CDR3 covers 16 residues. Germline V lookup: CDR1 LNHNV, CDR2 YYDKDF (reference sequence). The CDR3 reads CATTDPSRGNTGELFF. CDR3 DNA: TGTGCTACCACCGATCCGAGCAGGGGTAACACCGGGGAGCTGTTTTTT.

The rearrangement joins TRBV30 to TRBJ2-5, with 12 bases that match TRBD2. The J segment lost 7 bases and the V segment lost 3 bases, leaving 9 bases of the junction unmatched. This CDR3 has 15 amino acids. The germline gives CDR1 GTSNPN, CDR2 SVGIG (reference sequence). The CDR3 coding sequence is TGTGCCTGGAGACTAGCGGGAGGTGGTGTCGGGACCCAGTACTTC. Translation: CAWRLAGGGVGTQYF.

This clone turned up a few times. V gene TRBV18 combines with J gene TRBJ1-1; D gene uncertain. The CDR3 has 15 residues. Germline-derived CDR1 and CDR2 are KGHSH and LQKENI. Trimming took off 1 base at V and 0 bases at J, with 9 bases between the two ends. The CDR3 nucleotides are TGTGCCAGCTCACCACAGAGGGAAATGAACACTGAAGCTTTCTTT. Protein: CASSPQREMNTEAFF. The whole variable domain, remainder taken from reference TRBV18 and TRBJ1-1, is NAGVMQNPRHLVRRRGQEARLRCSPMKGHSHVYWYRQLPEEGLKFMVYLQKENIIDESGMPKERFSAEFPKEGPSILRIQQVVRGDSAAYFCASSPQREMNTEAFFGQGTRLTVV.

Written as DNA, the CDR3 is TGTGCCAGCAGTGGAGGGTGGCAGGGGGGACAGCCCCAGCATTTT. Its translation: CASSGGWQGGQPQHF. V gene TRBV6-5 combines with J gene TRBJ1-5, with 7 positions matching TRBD1. V was clipped by 5 bases and J by 7 bases; unmatched bases: 11. This CDR3 contains 15 residues. Germline CDR1 MNHEY, CDR2 SVGAGI.

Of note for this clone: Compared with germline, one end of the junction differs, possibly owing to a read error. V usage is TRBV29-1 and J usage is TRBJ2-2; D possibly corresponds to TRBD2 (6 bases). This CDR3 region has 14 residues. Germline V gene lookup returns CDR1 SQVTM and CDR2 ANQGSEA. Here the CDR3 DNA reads TGCAGCGTTGGCCAGGGTGGTGACACCGGGGGGCTGTTTTTT. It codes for CSVGQGGDTGGLFF.

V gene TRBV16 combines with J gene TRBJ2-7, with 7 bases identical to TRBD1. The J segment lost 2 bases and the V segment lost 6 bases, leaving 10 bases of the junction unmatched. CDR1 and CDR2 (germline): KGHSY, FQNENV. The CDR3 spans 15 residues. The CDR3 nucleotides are TGTGCCAGCAGTCACCGGGACAGTGGGGCCTACGAGCAGTACTTC. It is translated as CASSHRDSGAYEQYF. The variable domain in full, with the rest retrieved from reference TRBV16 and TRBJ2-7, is GEEVAQTPKHLVRGEGQKAKLYCAPIKGHSYVFWYQQVLKNEFKFLISFQNENVFDETGMPKERFSAKCLPNSPCSLEIQATKLEDSAVYFCASSHRDSGAYEQYFGPGTRLTVT.